The clone carrying this T cell receptor beta chain was counted a few times. Its antigen is not known. As to time point: sample taken at primary tumor resection. Samples came from around 70 TRACERx patients with untreated early-stage lung cancer. The sequenced material consisted of unsorted whole RNA from tumor, nontumor lung or frozen PBMC. V lost 3 bases and J 0 bases, leaving 13 bases between the germline ends. The CDR3 has 15 amino acids. Germline V gene lookup returns CDR1 SGHRS and CDR2 YFSETQ. The data stem from a study of spatial heterogeneity in lung cancer. General study findings and limits: The study found ubiquitous expanded tumor TCRs in blood more at resection than follow-up.

Every molecule of TCR cDNA had its own unique molecular identifier. TCRdb passed the 5' RACE reads through MiXCR, listing each CDR3 protein once. Here the sample spans roughly 40,000 distinct CDR3 sequences, about 6.8% being singletons. The TCR originated in a female donor with early-stage non-small cell lung cancer. Here the sequenced sample was PBMCs, taken at surgery. The V call is TRBV5-1, the J call TRBJ2-7; D may be TRBD2 (5 bases). The CDR3 sequence is CASSSAAGNSYEQYF. In DNA form, the CDR3 reads TGCGCCAGCAGCTCAGCGGCCGGAAACTCCTACGAGCAGTACTTC. The whole variable domain, remainder taken from reference TRBV5-1 and TRBJ2-7, is KAGVTQTPRYLIKTRGQQVTLSCSPISGHRSVSWYQQTPGQGLQFLFEYFSETQRNKGNFPGRFSGRQFSNSRSEMNVSTLELGDSALYLCASSSAAGNSYEQYFGPGTRLTVT.